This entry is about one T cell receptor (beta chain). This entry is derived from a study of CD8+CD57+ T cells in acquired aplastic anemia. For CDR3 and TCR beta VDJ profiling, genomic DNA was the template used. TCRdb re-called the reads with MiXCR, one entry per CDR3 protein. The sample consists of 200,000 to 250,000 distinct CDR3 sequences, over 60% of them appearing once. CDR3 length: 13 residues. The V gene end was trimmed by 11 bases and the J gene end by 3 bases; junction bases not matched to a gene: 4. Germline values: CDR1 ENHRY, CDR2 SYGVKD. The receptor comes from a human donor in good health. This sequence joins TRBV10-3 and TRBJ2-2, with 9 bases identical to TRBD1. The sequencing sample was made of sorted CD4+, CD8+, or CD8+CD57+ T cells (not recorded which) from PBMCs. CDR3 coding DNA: TGTGCCGTTGACAGGGGGGACACCGGGGAGCTGTTTTTT. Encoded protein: CAVDRGDTGELFF.